This T cell receptor (beta chain) was captured by sequencing in a study of blood T cells in healthy people across ages. Alongside a J-beta primer mix, a sample-barcoded 5' primer served in a second PCR lasting about 7 to 11 cycles. One entry per CDR3 protein, called by TCRdb with MiXCR from the 5' RACE reads. This table has about 1.1 million distinct CDR3 sequences, roughly two fifths appearing once. This clonotype occurred many times. Germline-derived CDR1 and CDR2 are SQVTM and ANQGSEA. The CDR3 runs 13 residues. Trimming shortened V by 2 bases and J by 2 bases, and 8 bases separated the two germline ends.

The chain is built from TRBV29-1 and TRBJ2-3; D uncertain. Sequenced sample: blood. The origin of this receptor is a man aged 18-30 years in good health. CDR3 loop: CSVESRFTDTQYF. CDR3 bases: TGCAGCGTTGAATCTCGTTTCACAGATACGCAGTATTTT.